The 21 T cell receptor beta chains below were found in one sample sequenced in a study of shared clonotypes between healthy human individuals. Sequenced by immunoSEQ multiplex PCR; TCRdb stores in-frame clones only, minus some. Found here are 2,500,000 or so clones, under 95% of them singletons; the top ten hold approximately 0.39%. Sequenced: naive CD4+ T cells from PBMCs. Subset described: CD45RA+ positively selected. The source is a man aged 18 to 29 in good health. Some clones in this sample may be carry-over from other donors' samples.

Concerning this clone itself: Other DNA sequences in the sample encode the same CDR3. The chain is built from TRBV7-2 and TRBJ1-2; D is ambiguous. The V and J ends lost 5 bases and 2 bases respectively, with 9 bases between them. Germline V gives CDR1 SGHTA, CDR2 FQGNSA. This CDR3 spans 13 amino acids. CDR3 residues: CASSRTPNYGYTF. CDR3 DNA: TGTGCCAGCAGCCGGACGCCAAACTATGGCTACACCTTC.

The chain combines TRBV28 with TRBJ2-3, with 15 bases identical to TRBD2. The CDR3 consists of 16 residues. V was pared by 5 bases and J by 6 bases, with 6 bases of the junction left unmatched. Germline V gives CDR1 MDHEN, CDR2 SYDVKM. The CDR3 loop is CASSGGLAGGWDTQYF. In DNA, the CDR3 is TGTGCCAGCAGTGGGGGACTAGCGGGAGGTTGGGATACGCAGTATTTT.

The rearrangement joins TRBV2 to TRBJ1-5, with 9 bases identical to TRBD1. This CDR3 comprises 14 residues. Losses at the gene ends were 5 bases for V and 5 bases for J; bases not matched to a gene: 4. Germline CDR1 is SNHLY and CDR2 is FYNNEI. CDR3: CASSRQGEYQPQHF. DNA of the CDR3: TGTGCCAGCAGTCGACAGGGGGAATATCAGCCCCAGCATTTT.

This chain uses TRBV29-1 with TRBJ2-3; no clear D gene. Trimming shortened V by 8 bases and J by 5 bases, and 17 bases separated the two germline ends. The CDR3 is made up of 13 amino acids. Germline lookup yields CDR1 SQVTM and CDR2 ANQGSEA. In nucleotides, the CDR3 is TGCAGCCACTTGATCGGAGTCAGAGATACGCAGTATTTT. It specifies CSHLIGVRDTQYF.

This chain links TRBV19 with TRBJ2-1; the match to TRBD2 covers 11 bases. The germline CDR1 and CDR2 sequences are LNHDA and SQIVND (reference sequence). The CDR3 has 17 residues. Germline trimming cut 6 bases from V and 4 bases from J; bases unmatched to any gene: 11. CDR3 residues: CASRPSKTSGAYNEQFF. The CDR3 region has the DNA TGTGCCAGTAGACCTTCTAAGACTAGCGGGGCATACAATGAGCAGTTCTTC. The variable domain in full, with the rest retrieved from reference TRBV19 and TRBJ2-1, is DGGITQSPKYLFRKEGQNVTLSCEQNLNHDAMYWYRQDPGQGLRLIYYSQIVNDFQKGDIAEGYSVSREKKESFPLTVTSAQKNPTAFYLCASRPSKTSGAYNEQFFGPGTRLTVL.

This rearrangement joins TRBV19 to TRBJ1-2; perhaps TRBD1 as D (6 bases). Germline CDR1 LNHDA, CDR2 SQIVND (reference sequence). Trimming took 7 bases from V and 6 from J, leaving 12 bases between them. The CDR3 runs to 12 residues. The CDR3 region is CASMNRVDGYTF. The CDR3, as DNA: TGTGCCAGTATGAACAGGGTCGATGGCTACACCTTC.

The V gene is TRBV30, the J gene TRBJ2-6, with D unresolved. Trimming stripped 5 bases from V and 2 bases from J, with 10 bases between. Germline V gene lookup returns CDR1 GTSNPN and CDR2 SVGIG (reference sequence). This CDR3 region has 14 residues. The CDR3 loop reads CAWGDVTGANVLTF. Written as DNA, the CDR3 is TGTGCCTGGGGGGATGTCACTGGGGCCAACGTCCTGACTTTC.

This clone was seen a few times. This chain joins TRBV18 and TRBJ1-5, with 8 bases that match TRBD1. The CDR3 totals 16 residues. The V gene's germline CDR1 is KGHSH and CDR2 LQKENI. V lost 3 bases and J lost 6; bases outside the gene matches: 10. The chain's CDR3 is CASSPVQGANGQPQHF. The CDR3 region has the DNA TGTGCCAGCTCACCGGTTCAGGGGGCGAATGGTCAGCCCCAGCATTTT.

The gene calls are TRBV5-5 and TRBJ1-5; tentatively, D is TRBD1 (6 bases). V was clipped by 3 bases and J by 1 base, with 14 bases between them. CDR3 length: 16 residues. Germline V gene lookup returns CDR1 SGHKS and CDR2 YYEKEE (reference sequence). Here the CDR3 DNA reads TGTGCCAGCAGCTCGGGTGGGGGGCAGAGCAATCAGCCCCAGCATTTT. Protein sequence: CASSSGGGQSNQPQHF.

This clone appeared a single time. The rearrangement uses TRBV2 and TRBJ1-2, with a possible D match to TRBD1 (5 bases). The length of the CDR3 is 15 residues. The germline V and J ends were trimmed by 6 bases and 6 bases, with 20 bases remaining between them. The germline gives CDR1 SNHLY, CDR2 FYNNEI. CDR3 sequence reads: CASSLRFPRGNGYTF. CDR3 nucleotides: TGTGCCAGCAGCCTACGTTTCCCGAGGGGCAATGGCTACACCTTC.

V gene TRBV30 combines with J gene TRBJ1-3; D gene ambiguous. The CDR3 is 12 residues long. V was clipped by 5 bases and J by 0 bases, with 5 bases between them. Germline V CDR1 and CDR2: GTSNPN, SVGIG (reference sequence). The CDR3 DNA follows: TGTGCCTGGCCCCACTCTGGAAACACCATATATTTT. Amino acids: CAWPHSGNTIYF. The complete variable domain, with remaining parts taken from reference TRBV30 and TRBJ1-3, reads SQTIHQWPATLVQPVGSPLSLECTVEGTSNPNLYWYRQAAGRGLQLLFYSVGIGQISSEVPQNLSASRPQDRQFILSSKKLLLSDSGFYLCAWPHSGNTIYFGEGSWLTVV.

The CDR3 DNA reads TGTGCCAGCAGTTCCTCTAGCGGGAGGAGCACAGATACGCAGTATTTT. This codes for CASSSSSGRSTDTQYF. V usage is TRBV28 and J usage is TRBJ2-3; TRBD2 matches 11 bases. CDR1 MDHEN and CDR2 SYDVKM come from the germline V gene. The CDR3 extends over 16 amino acids. Trimming took 4 bases from V and 0 from J; bases not matched to a gene: 3. Based on the CDR3 plus reference TRBV28 and TRBJ2-3, the full variable domain is DVKVTQSSRYLVKRTGEKVFLECVQDMDHENMFWYRQDPGLGLRLIYFSYDVKMKEKGDIPEGYSVSREKKERFSLILESASTNQTSMYLCASSSSSGRSTDTQYFGPGTRLTVL.

The V and J genes are TRBV4-3 and TRBJ2-3; D remains ambiguous. Looked up from germline, CDR1 is LGHNA and CDR2 is YSLEER. This CDR3 contains 16 residues. Trimming shortened V by 5 bases and J by 0 bases, and 15 bases separated the two germline ends. The CDR3 spells CASSKRVFASTDTQYF. CDR3 in DNA: TGCGCCAGCAGCAAAAGGGTTTTTGCGAGCACAGATACGCAGTATTTT.

The rearrangement joins TRBV7-2 to TRBJ2-1; 9 bases agree with TRBD1. CDR1 and CDR2 (germline): SGHTA, FQGNSA. Trimming cost V 1 base and J 6 bases; bases outside gene matches: 7. This CDR3 has 16 amino acids. The CDR3 sequence: CASSLVMTGGSNEQFF. CDR3 coding DNA: TGTGCCAGCAGCTTAGTAATGACAGGGGGAAGCAATGAGCAGTTCTTC.

This clone has a single count. This rearrangement joins TRBV11-2 to TRBJ1-2; a weak D match, TRBD1 (5 bases). Germline V gene lookup returns CDR1 SGHAT and CDR2 FQNNGV. The CDR3 extends over 14 amino acids. V was cut by 1 base and J by 2 bases, with 8 bases left in between. The CDR3 DNA follows: TGTGCCAGCAGCTTAGTACCAGGGAACTATGGCTACACCTTC. Amino acid sequence: CASSLVPGNYGYTF.

This chain joins TRBV2 and TRBJ1-2; 12 bases fit TRBD1. Germline V gene lookup returns CDR1 SNHLY and CDR2 FYNNEI. The CDR3 consists of 19 residues. Germline trimming cut 0 bases from V and 4 bases from J; bases unmatched to any gene: 12. The CDR3 region is CASSEALGDRGPRGYGYTF. Here the CDR3 DNA reads TGTGCCAGCAGTGAAGCGCTAGGGGACAGGGGGCCCAGGGGCTATGGCTACACCTTC.

The chain recombines TRBV6-5 with TRBJ1-2; D ambiguous. Trimming shortened V by 10 bases and J by 0 bases, and 9 bases separated the two germline ends. Germline CDR1 MNHEY, CDR2 SVGAGI. The CDR3 is 12 residues long. The CDR3 sequence: CATRQANYGYTF. CDR3 coding DNA: TGTGCCACACGCCAAGCTAACTATGGCTACACCTTC.

The rearrangement joins TRBV29-1 to TRBJ2-5, with a possible D match to TRBD2 (5 bases). CDR3 length equals 11 residues. Trimming shortened V by 5 bases and J by 5 bases, and 9 bases separated the two germline ends. The germline CDR1 and CDR2 sequences are SQVTM and ANQGSEA. CDR3 in DNA: TGCAGCGTTCGACCGGGGGAGACCCAGTACTTC. As protein: CSVRPGETQYF.

Turning to this clone: This CDR3 is also generated by other DNA sequences in the sample. The chain carries TRBV7-9 and TRBJ2-3, with 7 bases matching TRBD1. The ends lost 5 bases at V and 0 bases at J; junction bases unmatched: 2. This CDR3 contains 14 residues. Germline CDR1 reads SEHNR; CDR2 reads FQNEAQ (reference sequence). CDR3 nucleotide sequence: TGTGCCAGCAGCCGGGACAGAAGCACAGATACGCAGTATTTT. The encoded protein is CASSRDRSTDTQYF.

The rearrangement joins TRBV21-1 to TRBJ1-5; the table's D call, TRBD1, was not checked against the DNA. TRBV21-1 counts as a pseudogene. The CDR3 runs to 16 residues. In nucleotides, the CDR3 is TGTGCCAGCAGCAAAGAAGTAACCCAGGGAAATCAGCCCCAGCATTTT. Its translation: CASSKEVTQGNQPQHF.

The chain couples TRBV7-2 to TRBJ2-6, with D perhaps assigned TRBD1 or TRBD2 (5 bases each). Deletions cut 3 bases from V and 4 bases from J, with 13 bases between. CDR3 length: 16 amino acids. In germline, CDR1 is SGHTA, CDR2 FQGNSA. The CDR3 sequence is CASSFGDRGGANVLTF. The CDR3 DNA is TGTGCCAGCAGCTTTGGGGACCGTGGAGGGGCCAACGTCCTGACTTTC.